These 23 T cell receptor beta chains were sequenced from one sample in a study of T cells in placental villitis. Sequencing used immunoSEQ v4. Libraries were prepared by immunoSEQ multiplex PCR; TCRdb keeps only in-frame clonotypes and omits some of them. The sample lists about 3,200 clones, under 80% seen once, with around a sixth in the top ten. Sequencing was done on a sample of placental tissue containing maternal and fetal cells. The receptors derive from a human patient with infectious villitis; the placental T cells may come from both mother and fetus.

By frequency in the sample, this clone is large (0.1 to 1%). In DNA, the CDR3 is TGTGCCAGCAGTTTGACGGCGGGGACTGAAGCTTTCTTT. Protein product: CASSLTAGTEAFF. The V call is TRBV28, the J call TRBJ1-1, with no clear D. V lost 3 bases, J lost 5 bases, and 10 bases lay in between. Germline CDR1 MDHEN, CDR2 SYDVKM. The CDR3 sequence is 13 residues long.

The gene calls are TRBV30 and TRBJ1-1; 7 positions match TRBD1. Trimming at V came to 5 bases and at J to 7 bases, leaving 4 bases not matched to a gene. Germline CDR1 and CDR2: GTSNPN and SVGIG (reference sequence). CDR3 size: 11 residues. CDR3 loop: CAWGDSIEAFF. In nucleotides, the CDR3 is TGTGCCTGGGGGGACAGTATTGAAGCTTTCTTT.

The V call is TRBV11-2, the J call TRBJ2-5; 11 bases agree with TRBD2. This CDR3 has 14 amino acids. From germline, CDR1 is SGHAT and CDR2 FQNNGV. With 5 bases clipped from V and 4 bases from J, the junction kept 3 bases outside the gene matches. In nucleotides, the CDR3 is TGTGCCAGCAGCCCCACTAGCGGGGGAGAGACCCAGTACTTC. Translation gives CASSPTSGGETQYF.

Details on this clone: No DNA is shown, since the ends of the CDR3 on it are uncertain; the CDR3 is the one TCRdb lists. V and J are TRBV12-3 or TRBV12-4 and TRBJ2-1. The CDR3 has 13 amino acids, counting both end residues. CDR3 protein: CASSSSDRNEQFF.

This clone appeared once. The CDR3 loop is CASRRDRSPYEQFF. The CDR3 DNA reads TGTGCCAGTAGGAGAGACAGGAGCCCGTATGAGCAGTTCTTC. The V and J genes are TRBV19 and TRBJ2-1; possible D gene TRBD1, 6 bases. The CDR3 is made up of 14 amino acids. Trimming removed 6 bases from V and 8 bases from J, with 17 bases in between. Looked up from germline, CDR1 is LNHDA and CDR2 is SQIVND (reference sequence).

The chain uses TRBV4-2 and TRBJ2-3; maybe TRBD2 (6 bases). CDR3 length: 15 residues. V lost 1 base and J 2 bases, leaving 10 bases between the germline ends. Looked up from germline, CDR1 is LGHNA and CDR2 is YNFKEQ. The CDR3 DNA follows: TGTGCCAGCAGCCAAGGACTAGGGGACACAGATACGCAGTATTTT. Its translation: CASSQGLGDTDTQYF.

This chain links TRBV2 with TRBJ2-5; D call uncertain. Trimming stripped 3 bases from V and 7 bases from J, with 0 bases between. This CDR3 is 9 amino acids long. The germline CDR1 and CDR2 sequences are SNHLY and FYNNEI. The CDR3 region is CASSETQYF. In DNA, the CDR3 is TGTGCCAGCAGTGAGACCCAGTACTTC. The variable domain in full, completed from reference TRBV2 and TRBJ2-5, reads EPEVTQTPSHQVTQMGQEVILRCVPISNHLYFYWYRQILGQKVEFLVSFYNNEISEKSEIFDDQFSVERPDGSNFTLKIRSTKLEDSAMYFCASSETQYFGPGTRLLVL.

The chain recombines TRBV19 with TRBJ1-2; TRBD1 aligns across 7 bases. The germline gives CDR1 LNHDA, CDR2 SQIVND (reference sequence). The CDR3 length is 15 residues. The V and J ends lost 3 bases and 4 bases, in that order; junction bases with no gene match: 8. For the CDR3, the DNA is TGTGCCAGTAGTATCGGGACAGCGGAAGTCTATGGCTACACCTTC. This gives the protein CASSIGTAEVYGYTF.

CDR3 in DNA: TGCGCCAGCAGCTCGGGACACACTGAAGCTTTCTTT. Translation gives CASSSGHTEAFF. V is TRBV5-1 and J is TRBJ1-1; D is perhaps TRBD1 (5 bases). The CDR3 has 12 amino acids. V gave up 3 bases and J gave up 3 bases, with 6 bases separating them. Germline loops: CDR1 SGHRS, CDR2 YFSETQ. The full variable domain, its missing parts supplied by reference TRBV5-1 and TRBJ1-1, is KAGVTQTPRYLIKTRGQQVTLSCSPISGHRSVSWYQQTPGQGLQFLFEYFSETQRNKGNFPGRFSGRQFSNSRSEMNVSTLELGDSALYLCASSSGHTEAFFGQGTRLTVV.

The chain combines TRBV6-5 with TRBJ1-1, with TRBD1 matching 9 bases. Germline CDR1 MNHEY, CDR2 SVGAGI. With 6 bases clipped from V and 6 bases from J, the junction kept 8 bases outside the gene matches. The CDR3 spans 14 residues. CDR3 residues: CASRRTGTGSEAFF. The DNA of the CDR3 is TGTGCCAGCAGGCGCACCGGGACAGGGTCTGAAGCTTTCTTT.

This rearrangement joins TRBV11-3 to TRBJ2-5, with 7 bases fitting TRBD1. After removal of 5 bases from V and 0 bases from J, the junction contained 9 bases not matched to a gene. The CDR3 spans 16 residues. From germline, CDR1 is SGHNT and CDR2 YENEEA. The chain's CDR3 is CASSTRTGSNQETQYF. The CDR3 DNA reads TGTGCCAGCAGCACCCGGACAGGTTCGAACCAAGAGACCCAGTACTTC.

This clone has only one observation. This rearrangement joins TRBV19 to TRBJ1-1; D not resolved. This CDR3 has 14 amino acids. Trimming took 7 bases from V and 0 from J, leaving 12 bases between them. Germline lookup yields CDR1 LNHDA and CDR2 SQIVND (reference sequence). The chain's CDR3 is CASIAGTMNTEAFF. DNA of the CDR3: TGTGCCAGTATAGCAGGTACTATGAACACTGAAGCTTTCTTT.

This sequence joins TRBV19 and TRBJ1-5; 9 bases are a match to TRBD1. The CDR3 is 17 residues long. After removal of 10 bases from V and 7 bases from J, the junction contained 20 bases not matched to a gene. Germline CDR1 is LNHDA and CDR2 is SQIVND (reference sequence). The CDR3 coding sequence is TGTGCCACCGGGGGACGGGACAGGGATTCTTTAAGGCAGCCCCAGCATTTT. Its protein product is CATGGRDRDSLRQPQHF.

This clone was counted a few times. The chain combines TRBV3-1 (or the pseudogene TRBV3-2) with TRBJ1-2; TRBD1 aligns across 8 bases. The ends lost 0 bases at V and 5 bases at J; junction bases unmatched: 2. The germline gives CDR1 LGHDT, CDR2 YNNKEL (reference sequence). The CDR3 runs 14 residues. The CDR3 nucleotides read TGTGCCAGCAGCCAAGAACGGACAGGGTATGGCTACACCTTC. It specifies CASSQERTGYGYTF.

In the case of this clone: Distinct nucleotide sequences in the sample also encode this CDR3. This rearrangement joins TRBV7-9 to TRBJ1-2, with D possibly TRBD1 on 6 matching bases. The V gene's germline CDR1 is SEHNR and CDR2 FQNEAQ (reference sequence). The CDR3 has 15 residues. V lost 5 bases to trimming and J lost 4 bases, with 17 bases between them. The DNA of the CDR3 is TGTGCCAGCAGCCCCACGCAACAGGGAAGCTATGGCTACACCTTC. This sequence encodes CASSPTQQGSYGYTF.

The rearrangement joins TRBV5-1 to TRBJ2-1; 8 bases line up with TRBD2. The CDR3 length is 16 residues. The J segment lost 1 base and the V segment lost 0 bases, leaving 3 bases of the junction unmatched. The germline CDR1 and CDR2 sequences are SGHRS and YFSETQ. The CDR3: CASSLDASGSYNEQFF. Written as DNA, the CDR3 is TGCGCCAGCAGCTTGGACGCTAGCGGGTCCTACAATGAGCAGTTCTTC.

The V gene is TRBV7-3, the J gene TRBJ1-1; D might be TRBD1 (6 bases). Trimming shortened V by 6 bases and J by 1 base, and 9 bases separated the two germline ends. The V gene's germline CDR1 is SGHTA and CDR2 FQGTGA. CDR3 size: 13 residues. The CDR3 sequence is CASSIQGNTEAFF. The CDR3 DNA follows: TGTGCCAGCAGTATACAGGGGAACACTGAAGCTTTCTTT.

This sequence joins TRBV4-1 and TRBJ2-1, with 7 nucleotides matching TRBD1. The CDR3 has 16 amino acids. With 1 base clipped from V and 3 bases from J, the junction kept 6 bases outside the gene matches. Germline CDR1 is MGHRA and CDR2 is YSYEKL. The CDR3 protein is CASSQGRQGYYNEQFF. CDR3 coding DNA: TGCGCCAGCAGCCAAGGAAGACAGGGCTACTACAATGAGCAGTTCTTC.

DNA of the CDR3: TGTGCCAGCAGCTCACCCCCCGGTGGTGAGTGGGGAAACACCATATATTTT. Its translation: CASSSPPGGEWGNTIYF. This rearrangement joins TRBV7-9 to TRBJ1-3, with D unclear. The CDR3 is 17 amino acids. The ends were cut back, 4 bases at V and 4 bases at J, with 20 bases in the middle. Germline V CDR1 and CDR2: SEHNR, FQNEAQ (reference sequence).

The sample holds a few counts of this clone. The same CDR3 arises from other DNA sequences in this sample as well. The CDR3 bases are TGTGCCAGCACCGCACCACGGACAGGCTACTCCTTGGCTTTCTTT. As protein: CASTAPRTGYSLAFF. The chain employs TRBV6-5 and TRBJ1-1; 7 bases agree with TRBD1. Germline CDR1 reads MNHEY; CDR2 reads SVGAGI. The junction had 19 bases not matched to a gene; V was cut back by 7 bases and J by 11 bases. This CDR3 comprises 15 residues.

The chain joins TRBV7-6 to TRBJ2-2, with D hard to call. This CDR3 has 12 residues. V was cut by 1 base and J by 11 bases, with 8 bases left in between. Germline assignment: CDR1 SGHVS and CDR2 FNYEAQ. This chain's CDR3 is CASSLGHQELFF. CDR3 sequence (DNA): TGTGCCAGCAGCTTAGGGCACCAAGAGCTGTTTTTT. The variable domain in full, with the rest retrieved from reference TRBV7-6 and TRBJ2-2, is GAGVSQSPRYKVTKRGQDVALRCDPISGHVSLYWYRQALGQGPEFLTYFNYEAQQDKSGLPNDRFSAERPEGSISTLTIQRTEQRDSAMYRCASSLGHQELFFGEGSRLTVL.

In the case of this clone: Additional DNA sequences in this sample encode the identical CDR3. The gene calls are TRBV6-5 and TRBJ2-5, with 10 bases aligning to TRBD1. CDR3 length equals 15 residues. CDR1 is MNHEY and CDR2 is SVGAGI in the germline V gene. Trimming cost V 0 bases and J 4 bases; bases outside gene matches: 2. The DNA of the CDR3 is TGTGCCAGCAGTTACTCGACAGGGGGCGCAGAGACCCAGTACTTC. Translation: CASSYSTGGAETQYF.

This clone was counted once. This rearrangement joins TRBV6-4 to TRBJ2-3; 7 bases map to TRBD2. This CDR3 has 13 amino acids. V lost 2 bases to trimming and J lost 4 bases; unmatched junction nucleotides: 0. Germline V gene sequence: CDR1 MRHNA, CDR2 SNTAGT. CDR3 coding DNA: TGTGCCAGCAGTGACGGACTAGCAGATACGCAGTATTTT. Translation gives CASSDGLADTQYF.